Included here is one T cell receptor (beta chain) sequence, with context. This record belongs to a study of circulating and synovial CD4+ cells in juvenile arthritis. The germline gives CDR1 GTSNPN, CDR2 SVGIG (reference sequence). The CDR3 contains 14 residues. The ends lost 0 bases at V and 4 bases at J; junction bases unmatched: 5. The repertoire was sequenced with immunoSEQ multiplex PCR; TCRdb's copy has only in-frame clones and lacks some. The sample contains tens of thousands of clones, 90% to 95% of which appear only once. This chain uses TRBV30 with TRBJ2-7; 8 bases map to TRBD2. The specimen was CD4+ T cells from blood. This clonotype was sampled from a human donor with juvenile idiopathic arthritis. The CDR3 nucleotides read TGTGCCTGGAGTGTAGGGCTAGCGGGTTACGAGCAGTACTTC. Translating it yields CAWSVGLAGYEQYF.